This T cell receptor beta chain came from a study of human CD8 memory T cell subsets. General study points: Estimates that used Chao1 suggested higher diversity in stem-like memory T cells than in precursor exhausted T cells. Precursor exhausted T cells and stem-like memory T cells were similarly highly diverse, while effector memory cells were not.

Buffy coats from healthy donors yielded the PBMC. The source of the RNA was duplicate vials containing some 160,000 sorted CD8+ T cells for each subset. Germline CDR1 reads SQVTM; CDR2 reads ANQGSEA. This CDR3 is 15 amino acids long. Generation of TCR beta libraries used UMI-labeled 5' RACE. TCRdb reprocessed the 5' RACE reads and reports one entry per CDR3 protein, with no DNA. The repertoire table contains about 5,500 distinct CDR3 sequences. About this clonotype: Its antigen is undetermined.

The clonotype comes from a human donor in good health. This chain connects TRBV29-1 to TRBJ2-5; checking the TCRdb D call of TRBD1 is not possible without DNA. Source material: CD8+ T cells from PBMCs. CDR3 sequence reads: CSADSGTGVQETQYF.